This entry features one T cell receptor beta chain sequence. Its antigen is unidentified. Profiled with immunoSEQ multiplex PCR; TCRdb holds only in-frame clones, not every one. Of roughly 40,000 clones in the sample, about 95% are singletons; the top ten hold around 0.35%. This entry is derived from a study of Tregs in tolerant kidney transplant recipients. Study results and limitations: Biological reproducibility was not directly addressed in this study.

This clonotype was obtained from a human donor in good health. Sequences were obtained from Tregs from blood cultured with allogeneic cells.

This CDR3 reads CASSSSGQYNEQFF. The CDR3 coding sequence is TGTGCCAGCAGCTCTTCCGGACAGTACAATGAGCAGTTCTTC. The rearrangement links TRBV7-3 to TRBJ2-1, with D perhaps matching TRBD1 (6 bases). Germline loops: CDR1 SGHTA, CDR2 FQGTGA. The CDR3 extends over 14 amino acids. Trimming stripped 4 bases from V and 4 bases from J, with 11 bases between. The complete variable domain, with remaining parts taken from reference TRBV7-3 and TRBJ2-1, reads GAGVSQTPSNKVTEKGKYVELRCDPISGHTALYWYRQSLGQGPEFLIYFQGTGAADDSGLPNDRFFAVRPEGSVSTLKIQRTERGDSAVYLCASSSSGQYNEQFFGPGTRLTVL.